One T cell receptor (beta chain) is described in this entry. The CDR3 sequence is 12 residues long. Trimming cost V 0 bases and J 7 bases, with 7 bases left between them. Germline V gene lookup returns CDR1 SGHRS and CDR2 YFSETQ. This sample was included in a study of blood T cell repertoires in COVID-19. Study as a whole: Researchers got acute and convalescent COVID-19 samples from the United States, Italy and Spain. PBMCs, B-cell-depleted T cells, or T cells provided the cDNA or gDNA that made up the material.

Repertoires were generated with immunoSEQ multiplex PCR, while TCRdb's copy carries only in-frame clones and drops some. The sample records roughly 60,000 clones, approximately 91% being singletons. Sequenced sample: peripheral blood. The sequence was obtained from a man aged 60 to 69 with active COVID-19. The V gene is TRBV5-1, the J gene TRBJ1-1; the D is unclear. The CDR3 DNA follows: TGCGCCAGCAGCTTGGCAGTTGATGAAGCTTTCTTT. This sequence encodes CASSLAVDEAFF.